Presented here are 11 T cell receptor beta chains from one specimen sequenced in a study of CD4+ T cells in melanoma. Assay used: immunoSEQ multiplex PCR; TCRdb lists only in-frame clones, some missing. The data hold 90,000 to 130,000 clones, with roughly 90% observed a single time. Sequencing was performed on peripheral blood. These receptor sequences come from a human donor with melanoma.

The chain employs TRBV4-2 and TRBJ2-1; D perhaps matches TRBD2 (5 bases). Germline assignment: CDR1 LGHNA and CDR2 YNFKEQ. The CDR3 length is 16 residues. Trimming cost V 0 bases and J 7 bases, with 16 bases left between them. The CDR3 sequence: CASSQDFLAPLNEQFF. Written as DNA, the CDR3 is TGTGCCAGCAGCCAAGATTTTCTAGCCCCTCTGAATGAGCAGTTCTTC.

The chain joins TRBV4-3 to TRBJ2-5, with 8 bases lining up with TRBD2. The trim removed 1 base at V and 11 bases at J, leaving 12 bases unmatched. This CDR3 comprises 15 residues. Looked up from germline, CDR1 is LGHNA and CDR2 is YSLEER. The chain's CDR3 is CASSQGFSGVWEQYF. DNA for the CDR3: TGCGCCAGCAGCCAAGGCTTTAGCGGGGTCTGGGAGCAGTACTTC.

The chain joins TRBV5-1 to TRBJ1-2, with D possibly being TRBD1 (5 bases). Germline V gene sequence: CDR1 SGHRS, CDR2 YFSETQ. The V end was cut by 0 bases, the J end by 9 bases, with 12 bases between. The CDR3 has 13 residues. The CDR3 reads CASSLGAGQSYTF. For the CDR3, the DNA is TGCGCCAGCAGCTTGGGGGCAGGGCAAAGCTACACCTTC.

The CDR3 sequence: CASRVQGSGTFF. CDR3 DNA sequence: TGTGCCAGCAGGGTACAGGGTTCCGGAACTTTCTTT. The chain has TRBV6-5 and TRBJ1-1; a possible D gene is TRBD1 (6 bases). This CDR3 is 12 amino acids long. V gave up 6 bases and J gave up 12 bases, with 17 bases separating them. Per the germline V gene, CDR1 is MNHEY and CDR2 is SVGAGI.

The chain has TRBV6-5 and TRBJ2-1, with 9 bases matching TRBD2. Germline loops: CDR1 MNHEY, CDR2 SVGAGI. V lost 6 bases and J lost 6; bases outside the gene matches: 9. The CDR3 contains 15 residues. The CDR3 is CASRSTSGLRNEQFF. CDR3 DNA sequence: TGTGCCAGCAGGTCGACTAGCGGCCTCCGCAATGAGCAGTTCTTC.

The chain employs TRBV7-2 and TRBJ1-5; D remains unclear. The V end was cut by 1 base, the J end by 1 base, with 8 bases between. Germline V gene sequence: CDR1 SGHTA, CDR2 FQGNSA. This CDR3 region has 15 residues. The CDR3 coding sequence is TGTGCCAGCAGCTTAGTGGGCTGGAGCAATCAGCCCCAGCATTTT. The encoded protein is CASSLVGWSNQPQHF.

The chain recombines TRBV6-6 with TRBJ1-3; TRBD1 is a possible D gene (5 bases). CDR3 length: 15 amino acids. Trimming pared 5 bases from V and 4 bases from J, leaving 15 bases between. Germline CDR1 reads MNHNY; CDR2 reads SVGAGI (reference sequence). The chain's CDR3 is CASSIRGSEGNTIYF. The CDR3 nucleotides read TGTGCCAGCAGTATTCGGGGCTCGGAGGGAAACACCATATATTTT.

This rearrangement joins TRBV21-1 to TRBJ1-6. TRBV21-1 is listed as a pseudogene. CDR3 size: 18 residues. Here the CDR3 reads CASSKGGLGQAYDSPLHF. CDR3 nucleotide sequence: TGTGCCAGCAGCAAAGGTGGGCTAGGGCAGGCTTATGATTCACCCCTCCACTTT.

The chain joins TRBV7-2 to TRBJ2-7; TRBD2 matches at 8 bases. The CDR3 covers 14 residues. Germline V gives CDR1 SGHTA, CDR2 FQGNSA. J lost 7 bases, V lost 0 bases, and 5 bases had no gene match. The CDR3 nucleotides read TGTGCCAGCAGCTTAGCTCGACTAGCGATTGAGCAGTACTTC. Its protein is CASSLARLAIEQYF.

This clone was seen a single time. The rearrangement links TRBV6-1 to TRBJ2-5; TRBD2 matches at 12 bases. This CDR3 is built from 15 residues. J lost 2 bases, V lost 6 bases, and 4 bases had no gene match. Germline V gives CDR1 MNHNS, CDR2 SASEGT. The CDR3 loop reads CASSHLAGGQETQYF. The DNA for the CDR3 is TGTGCCAGCAGCCACCTAGCGGGAGGGCAAGAGACCCAGTACTTC.

The chain is built from TRBV5-4 and TRBJ2-1, with TRBD1 matching over 7 bases. The CDR3 loop spans 15 amino acids. The V and J ends lost 5 bases and 1 base, in that order; junction bases with no gene match: 6. CDR1 SGHNT and CDR2 YYREEE come from the germline V gene (reference sequence). The CDR3 sequence is CASRPTGISYNEQFF. The CDR3 nucleotides read TGTGCCAGCAGGCCGACAGGGATATCCTACAATGAGCAGTTCTTC.